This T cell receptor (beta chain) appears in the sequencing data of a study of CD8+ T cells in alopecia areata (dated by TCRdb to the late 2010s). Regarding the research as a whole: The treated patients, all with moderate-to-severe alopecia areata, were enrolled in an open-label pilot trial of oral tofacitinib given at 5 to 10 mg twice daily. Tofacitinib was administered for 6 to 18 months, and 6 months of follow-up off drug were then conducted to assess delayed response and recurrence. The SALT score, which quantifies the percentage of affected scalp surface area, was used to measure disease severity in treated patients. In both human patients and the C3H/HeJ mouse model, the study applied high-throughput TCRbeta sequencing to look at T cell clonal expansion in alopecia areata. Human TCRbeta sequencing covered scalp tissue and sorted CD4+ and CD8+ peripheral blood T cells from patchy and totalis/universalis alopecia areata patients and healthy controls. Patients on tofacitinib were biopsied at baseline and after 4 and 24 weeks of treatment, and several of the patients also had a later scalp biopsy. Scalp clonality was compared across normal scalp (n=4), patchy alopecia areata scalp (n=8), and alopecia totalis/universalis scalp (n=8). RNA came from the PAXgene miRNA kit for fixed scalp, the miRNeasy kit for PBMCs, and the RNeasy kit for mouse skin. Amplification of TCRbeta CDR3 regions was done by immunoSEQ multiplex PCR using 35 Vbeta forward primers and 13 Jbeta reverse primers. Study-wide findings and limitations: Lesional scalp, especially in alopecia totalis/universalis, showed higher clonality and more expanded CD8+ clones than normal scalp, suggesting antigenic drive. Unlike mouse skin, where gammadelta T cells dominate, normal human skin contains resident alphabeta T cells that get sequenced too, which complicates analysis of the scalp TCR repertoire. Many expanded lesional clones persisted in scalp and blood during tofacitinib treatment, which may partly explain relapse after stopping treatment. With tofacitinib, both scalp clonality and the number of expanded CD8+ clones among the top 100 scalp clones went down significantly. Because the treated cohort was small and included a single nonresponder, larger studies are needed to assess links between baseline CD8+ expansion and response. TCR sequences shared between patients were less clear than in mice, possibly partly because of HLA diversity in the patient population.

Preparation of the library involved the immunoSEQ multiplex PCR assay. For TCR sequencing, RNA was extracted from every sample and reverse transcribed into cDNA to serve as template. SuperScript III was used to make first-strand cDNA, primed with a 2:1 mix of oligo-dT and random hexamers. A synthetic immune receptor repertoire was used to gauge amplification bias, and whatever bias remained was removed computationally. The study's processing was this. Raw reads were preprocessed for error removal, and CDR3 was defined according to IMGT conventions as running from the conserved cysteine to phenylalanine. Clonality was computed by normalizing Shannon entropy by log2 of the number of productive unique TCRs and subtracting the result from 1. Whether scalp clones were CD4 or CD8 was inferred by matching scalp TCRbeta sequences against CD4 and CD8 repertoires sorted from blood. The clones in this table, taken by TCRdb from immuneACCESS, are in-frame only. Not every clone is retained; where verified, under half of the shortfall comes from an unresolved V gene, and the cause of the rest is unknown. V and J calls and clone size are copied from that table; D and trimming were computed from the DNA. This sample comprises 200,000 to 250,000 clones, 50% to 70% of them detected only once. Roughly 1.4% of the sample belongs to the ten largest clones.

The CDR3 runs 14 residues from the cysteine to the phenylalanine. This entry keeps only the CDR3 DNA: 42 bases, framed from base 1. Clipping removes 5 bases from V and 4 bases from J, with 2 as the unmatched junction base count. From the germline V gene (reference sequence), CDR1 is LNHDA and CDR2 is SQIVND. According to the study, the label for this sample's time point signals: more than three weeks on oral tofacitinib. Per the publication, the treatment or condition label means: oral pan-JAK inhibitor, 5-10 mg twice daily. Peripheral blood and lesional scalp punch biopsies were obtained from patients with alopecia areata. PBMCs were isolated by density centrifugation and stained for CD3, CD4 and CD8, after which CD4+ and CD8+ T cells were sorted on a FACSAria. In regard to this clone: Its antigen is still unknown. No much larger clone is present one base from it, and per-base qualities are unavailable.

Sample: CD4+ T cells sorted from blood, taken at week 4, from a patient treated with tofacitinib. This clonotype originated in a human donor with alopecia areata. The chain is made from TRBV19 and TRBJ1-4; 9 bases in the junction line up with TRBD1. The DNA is TGTGCCAGTAGTGTGGACAGGGGTAATGAAAAACTGTTTTTT. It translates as CASSVDRGNEKLFF.